Listed here is a single T cell receptor beta chain. Other DNA sequences of this sample code for an identical CDR3. How the authors handled the data: Amplification with reference gene primers provided the estimates of nucleated cell counts. Libraries were prepared by immunoSEQ multiplex PCR; TCRdb keeps only in-frame clonotypes and omits some of them. The DNA gave D and trimming, while V, J and clone size come from that table. The table includes some 390,000 clones, around 87% detected once. This sample stems from a study of blood T cell repertoires in COVID-19. The overall study: The United States, Italy and Spain provided the acute and convalescent COVID-19 samples. The analysed material was cDNA or gDNA that came from T cells, B-cell-depleted T cells, or PBMCs.

This CDR3 region has 14 residues. Between the trimmed V and J ends, which lost 3 bases and 2 bases, there was a span of 11 bases. CDR1 MGHRA and CDR2 YSYEKL come from the germline V gene. The clonotype originates from a human donor in a cohort sampled during active COVID-19. The sequenced material came from peripheral blood. The chain links TRBV4-1 to TRBJ2-7; the D gene is possibly TRBD1 (5 bases). This chain's CDR3 is CASSQGRATYEQYF. The DNA of the CDR3 is TGCGCCAGCAGCCAGGGCAGGGCCACCTACGAGCAGTACTTC.